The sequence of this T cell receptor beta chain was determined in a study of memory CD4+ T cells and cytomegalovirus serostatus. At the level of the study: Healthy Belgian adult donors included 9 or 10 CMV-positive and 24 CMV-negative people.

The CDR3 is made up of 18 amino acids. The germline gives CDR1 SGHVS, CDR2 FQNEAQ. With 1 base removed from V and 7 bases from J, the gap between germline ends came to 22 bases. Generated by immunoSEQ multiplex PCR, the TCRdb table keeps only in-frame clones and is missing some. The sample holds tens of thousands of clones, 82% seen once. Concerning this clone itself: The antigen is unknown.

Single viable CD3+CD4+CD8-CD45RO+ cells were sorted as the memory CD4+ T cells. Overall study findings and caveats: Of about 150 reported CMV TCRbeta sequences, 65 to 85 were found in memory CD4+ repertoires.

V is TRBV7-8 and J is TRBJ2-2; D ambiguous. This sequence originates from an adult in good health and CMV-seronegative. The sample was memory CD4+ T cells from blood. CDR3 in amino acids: CASSLVVTSVPPFGELFF. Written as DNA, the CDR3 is TGTGCCAGCAGCTTAGTAGTTACGAGCGTACCCCCTTTCGGGGAGCTGTTTTTT.